The next 32 T cell receptor beta chains were all read from a single sample in a study of response to subunit inactivated influenza vaccine. TCRdb re-analysed the RT-PCR reads in MiXCR, keeping a single row per CDR3 protein. The sample has some 520,000 distinct CDR3 sequences, approximately 17% seen once. Sample: CD4+ T cells sorted from PBMCs, taken less than 30 months after vaccination. Receptor source: a man aged 50-75 years who received an inactivated influenza vaccine.

The chain has TRBV6-1 and TRBJ2-2, with 7 nucleotides matching TRBD1. CDR1 is MNHNS, CDR2 SASEGT, per germline. V was clipped by 8 bases and J by 4 bases; unmatched bases: 10. The CDR3 consists of 15 residues. CDR3 sequence (DNA): TGTGCCAGCGGGTCACAGGGGCATAGCACCGGGGAGCTGTTTTTT. This encodes CASGSQGHSTGELFF.

This clonotype was observed a few times. V usage is TRBV12-3 or TRBV12-4 and J usage is TRBJ1-5, with 9 bases that match TRBD1. The V segment lost 4 bases and the J segment 0 bases; nucleotides outside the gene matches: 1. There are 15 residues in the CDR3. The CDR3 bases are TGTGCCAGCAGTTGGGACAGGGATAGCAATCAGCCCCAGCATTTT. Translated: CASSWDRDSNQPQHF.

V gene TRBV6-5 combines with J gene TRBJ1-1; D is unresolved. The CDR3 length is 13 residues. CDR1 and CDR2 (germline): MNHEY, SVGAGI. V was pared by 2 bases and J by 3 bases, with 7 bases between. The CDR3 DNA follows: TGTGCCAGCAGTTACGCCGCGGACACTGAAGCTTTCTTT. The encoded protein is CASSYAADTEAFF.

This clonotype was detected a few times. The J gene is TRBJ2-2, the V gene TRBV7-2; D is ambiguous. CDR3 length: 13 amino acids. Trimming shortened V by 1 base and J by 7 bases, and 7 bases separated the two germline ends. Germline CDR1 is SGHTA and CDR2 is FQGNSA. CDR3 DNA sequence: TGTGCCAGCAGCTTAGTACCAATCGGGGAGCTGTTTTTT. It translates to CASSLVPIGELFF.

There are a few counts of this clonotype. Sequence at one end of the junction differs from germline and may be a read error. The chain joins TRBV7-7 to TRBJ2-4, with D uncertain. The CDR3 consists of 19 residues. CDR1 is SSHAT, CDR2 FNYEAQ, per germline (reference sequence). The CDR3 coding sequence is TGTGCTAGCAGCTTAGAATTGTTCGAACAGCCCTTAGCCAAAAACATTCAGTACTTC. As protein: CASSLELFEQPLAKNIQYF.

This chain links TRBV20-1 with TRBJ2-5; unclear D gene. V was shortened by 7 bases and J by 6 bases, with 21 bases between the two germline ends. Germline values: CDR1 DFQATT, CDR2 SNEGSKA (reference sequence). This CDR3 is 14 amino acids long. As DNA, the CDR3 is TGCAGTGTCCAACCGGACCCCTTGGGTCAGACCCAGTACTTC. Protein: CSVQPDPLGQTQYF.

This clonotype appeared many times. The chain carries TRBV15 and TRBJ1-2; D not resolved. This CDR3 comprises 15 residues. Trimming left V 1 base short and J 1 base short, with 10 bases between. Germline V gene sequence: CDR1 LNHNV, CDR2 YYDKDF (reference sequence). DNA for the CDR3: TGTGCCACCAGCAGAGCGTACACCCTTAACTATGGCTACACCTTC. This translates into CATSRAYTLNYGYTF.

V usage is TRBV9 and J usage is TRBJ2-1; D gene ambiguous. CDR3 size: 15 residues. CDR1 and CDR2 (germline): SGDLS, YYNGEE. V dropped 0 bases and J dropped 1 base, with 8 bases sitting between them. Written as DNA, the CDR3 is TGTGCCAGCAGCGTAGAATCGTCTTCCTACAATGAGCAGTTCTTC. Its translation: CASSVESSSYNEQFF.

The table lists this clonotype with many counts. The rearrangement links TRBV18 to TRBJ2-3; unclear D gene. The germline CDR1 and CDR2 sequences are KGHSH and LQKENI. The CDR3 extends over 11 amino acids. V was shortened by 8 bases and J by 6 bases, with 9 bases between the two germline ends. The CDR3 region is CASSPRDTQYF. The CDR3 DNA reads as TGTGCCAGCAGCCCCCGGGATACGCAGTATTTT.

This clonotype occurred a few times. The chain carries TRBV3-1 and TRBJ2-1; weak D call: TRBD1 (6 bases). Germline V gene data show CDR1 as LGHDT and CDR2 as YNNKEL (reference sequence). Trimming took off 6 bases at V and 9 bases at J, with 15 bases between the two ends. The CDR3 extends over 13 amino acids. The CDR3, as DNA: TGTGCCAGCAGGGTACAGGGAATAGGTGAGCAGTTCTTC. Its translation: CASRVQGIGEQFF.

The chain is built from TRBV5-1 and TRBJ1-1; TRBD1 matches 7 bases. The junction had 7 bases not matched to a gene; V was cut back by 7 bases and J by 1 base. Per the germline V gene, CDR1 is SGHRS and CDR2 is YFSETQ. The CDR3 contains 14 residues. CDR3 loop: CASRLTGPNTEAFF. CDR3 bases: TGCGCCAGCCGCCTGACAGGGCCGAACACTGAAGCTTTCTTT.

V gene TRBV5-4 combines with J gene TRBJ2-3, with D possibly matching TRBD2 (5 bases). The CDR3 contains 15 residues. Per germline, CDR1 SGHNT and CDR2 YYREEE (reference sequence). Between the trimmed V and J ends, which lost 3 bases and 2 bases, there was a span of 13 bases. The CDR3 nucleotides read TGTGCCAGCAGCTCTGGACTCACTTCCACAGATACGCAGTATTTT. This codes for CASSSGLTSTDTQYF.

The chain recombines TRBV10-3 with TRBJ1-5; the D is unclear. The V end lost 0 bases, the J end lost 6 bases, and 15 bases lay between the germline ends. CDR1 and CDR2 from the germline V gene are ENHRY and SYGVKD. There are 16 residues in the CDR3. The CDR3 is CAISESEAIKVQPQHF. The CDR3, as DNA: TGTGCCATCAGTGAGTCGGAGGCAATTAAGGTTCAGCCCCAGCATTTT.

The gene calls are TRBV20-1 and TRBJ2-7; D is perhaps TRBD1 or TRBD2 (5 bases each). Germline V gives CDR1 DFQATT, CDR2 SNEGSKA (reference sequence). The CDR3 totals 14 residues. CDR3 sequence: CSANRDAGSYEQYF. CDR3 coding DNA: TGCAGCGCCAATCGGGACGCGGGCTCCTACGAGCAGTACTTC.

This clonotype was observed many times. The chain recombines TRBV29-1 with TRBJ1-1; the D gene is possibly TRBD1 (6 bases). V gave up 4 bases and J gave up 1 base, with 13 bases separating them. Germline CDR1 and CDR2: SQVTM and ANQGSEA. The CDR3 is made up of 14 amino acids. The CDR3 DNA is TGCAGCGTTGTTATCGCCAGGGGGAACACTGAAGCTTTCTTT. Protein product: CSVVIARGNTEAFF.

This clonotype has at least ten counts. The chain employs TRBV3-1 and TRBJ1-1; D remains ambiguous. The V gene's germline CDR1 is LGHDT and CDR2 YNNKEL (reference sequence). The CDR3 is made up of 13 amino acids. V lost 3 bases to trimming and J lost 0 bases, with 5 bases between them. The CDR3 loop reads CASSQGMNTEAFF. DNA for the CDR3: TGTGCCAGCAGCCAGGGGATGAACACTGAAGCTTTCTTT.

Ten or more counts support this clonotype. The V and J genes are TRBV5-1 and TRBJ2-3; no reliable D call. Germline CDR1 and CDR2: SGHRS and YFSETQ. This CDR3 is 14 amino acids long. Between the trimmed V and J ends, which lost 4 bases and 4 bases, there was a span of 13 bases. The CDR3 region has the DNA TGCGCCAGCAGCCTGTCTAGTAGTTCAGATACGCAGTATTTT. Amino acid sequence: CASSLSSSSDTQYF.

This rearrangement joins TRBV10-3 to TRBJ2-1, with 9 bases matching TRBD2. Unmatched junction bases numbered 7, after V lost 4 bases and J lost 3 bases. CDR1 and CDR2 (germline): ENHRY, SYGVKD. The CDR3 extends over 16 amino acids. CDR3 sequence: CAISAHSGGNYNEQFF. As DNA, the CDR3 is TGTGCCATCAGTGCCCATAGCGGGGGTAACTACAATGAGCAGTTCTTC.

A few counts support this clonotype. The chain has TRBV6-5 and TRBJ2-7; possibly TRBD1 for D (5 bases). Germline lookup yields CDR1 MNHEY and CDR2 SVGAGI. This CDR3 spans 12 amino acids. V lost 5 bases and J 1 base, leaving 6 bases between the germline ends. The chain's CDR3 is CASSAGSYEQYF. The CDR3, as DNA: TGTGCCAGCAGTGCAGGGTCCTACGAGCAGTACTTC.

The rearrangement links TRBV6-2 or TRBV6-3 to TRBJ2-7; possibly TRBD2 for D (6 bases). Germline V lookup: CDR1 MNHEY, CDR2 SVGEGT. This CDR3 contains 14 residues. The V end lost 11 bases, the J end lost 2 bases, and 19 bases lay between the germline ends. CDR3 region: CAGGRRGPPYEQYF. The CDR3 coding sequence is TGTGCCGGGGGGAGACGTGGACCCCCCTACGAGCAGTACTTC.

This clonotype was counted ten times or more. The CDR3 loop reads CASSLGVDSNQPQHF. The CDR3 DNA is TGTGCCAGCAGCCTCGGGGTTGATAGCAATCAGCCCCAGCATTTT. The rearrangement uses TRBV12-3 or TRBV12-4 and TRBJ1-5; D not resolved. V shed 6 bases and J shed 0 bases, with 12 bases lying between them. The CDR3 totals 15 residues.

The rearrangement links TRBV5-1 to TRBJ2-2; D is unresolved. Deletions cut 2 bases from V and 4 bases from J, with 9 bases between. Looked up from germline, CDR1 is SGHRS and CDR2 is YFSETQ. This CDR3 spans 14 amino acids. The CDR3 here is CASSFALGTGELFF. The DNA of the CDR3 is TGCGCCAGCAGCTTCGCCCTAGGCACCGGGGAGCTGTTTTTT.

This clonotype was seen a few times. J is TRBJ1-5 and V is TRBV7-6; D call uncertain. The ends were cut back, 1 base at V and 12 bases at J, with 13 bases in the middle. Germline CDR1 SGHVS, CDR2 FNYEAQ. The length of the CDR3 is 13 residues. The CDR3 sequence is CASSLGGGSLQHF. Here the CDR3 DNA reads TGTGCCAGCAGCTTAGGGGGTGGAAGCCTCCAGCATTTT.

The chain uses TRBV5-1 and TRBJ2-5; D tentatively reads TRBD1 or TRBD2 (5 bases each). With 3 bases removed from V and 5 bases from J, the gap between germline ends came to 17 bases. Germline V gene data show CDR1 as SGHRS and CDR2 as YFSETQ. The CDR3 has 15 residues. The CDR3 protein is CASSSGTASLETQYF. The CDR3 DNA follows: TGCGCCAGCAGCTCAGGGACGGCCTCTCTGGAGACCCAGTACTTC. Complete variable domain (other parts from reference TRBV5-1 and TRBJ2-5): KAGVTQTPRYLIKTRGQQVTLSCSPISGHRSVSWYQQTPGQGLQFLFEYFSETQRNKGNFPGRFSGRQFSNSRSEMNVSTLELGDSALYLCASSSGTASLETQYFGPGTRLLVL.

This clonotype was found many times. The chain has TRBV28 and TRBJ2-3; perhaps TRBD2 as D (6 bases). Germline-derived CDR1 and CDR2 are MDHEN and SYDVKM. V was cut by 8 bases and J by 1 base, with 19 bases left in between. This CDR3 is 16 amino acids long. The CDR3 sequence: CASDGPRRGRTDTQYF. The CDR3 nucleotides are TGTGCCAGCGACGGCCCGAGGCGGGGCCGCACAGATACGCAGTATTTT.

The sample holds a few counts of this clonotype. The rearrangement joins TRBV20-1 to TRBJ2-7; unclear D gene. In germline, CDR1 is DFQATT, CDR2 SNEGSKA (reference sequence). This CDR3 spans 12 amino acids. The V and J ends lost 4 bases and 0 bases respectively, with 7 bases between them. The CDR3 DNA reads TGCAGTGCTAAAGGTAGCTCCTACGAGCAGTACTTC. Protein product: CSAKGSSYEQYF.

This clonotype has only a few counts. The chain links TRBV5-1 to TRBJ2-2, with 7 positions matching TRBD2. The germline V gene encodes CDR1 SGHRS and CDR2 YFSETQ. This CDR3 has 14 amino acids. V was pared by 5 bases and J by 1 base, with 2 bases of the junction left unmatched. Here the CDR3 reads CASRLALNTGELFF. The CDR3 DNA follows: TGCGCCAGCAGACTAGCGTTGAACACCGGGGAGCTGTTTTTT.

V gene TRBV27 combines with J gene TRBJ2-1, with 13 bases aligning to TRBD2. With V trimmed by 5 bases and J by 16 bases, 11 bases remained unmatched. This CDR3 is 14 amino acids long. Looked up from germline, CDR1 is MNHEY and CDR2 is SMNVEV (reference sequence). The CDR3 loop reads CASSRTSGGLSIFF. For the CDR3, the DNA is TGTGCCAGCAGTCGGACTAGCGGGGGCCTGAGCATTTTCTTC.

This clonotype was seen only a few times. The V and J genes are TRBV7-3 and TRBJ2-1; D is perhaps TRBD1 or TRBD2 (6 bases each). V was trimmed by 4 bases and J by 5 bases, leaving 15 bases between them. The length of the CDR3 is 15 residues. Germline V lookup: CDR1 SGHTA, CDR2 FQGTGA. CDR3 sequence: CASSWGAGSNNEQFF. In DNA form, the CDR3 reads TGTGCCAGCAGCTGGGGGGCGGGTTCAAACAATGAGCAGTTCTTC.

This clonotype was seen only a few times. The J gene is TRBJ1-4, the V gene TRBV20-1; the D gene is possibly TRBD1 (5 bases). Trimming left V 4 bases short and J 3 bases short, with 15 bases between. Germline values: CDR1 DFQATT, CDR2 SNEGSKA (reference sequence). The CDR3 runs 15 residues. The CDR3 sequence is CSANRDAGANEKLFF. The CDR3 nucleotides are TGCAGTGCTAACCGGGACGCTGGAGCTAATGAAAAACTGTTTTTT.

V usage is TRBV28 and J usage is TRBJ2-7, with 9 bases lining up with TRBD2. Per the germline V gene, CDR1 is MDHEN and CDR2 is SYDVKM. This CDR3 has 15 residues. V was pared by 8 bases and J by 4 bases, with 12 bases of the junction left unmatched. The CDR3 DNA sequence: TGTGCCAGCTCAATAGGGGTAGCGGGAGAGTACGAGCAGTACTTC. Its translation is CASSIGVAGEYEQYF.

There are a few counts of this clonotype. The chain combines TRBV5-1 with TRBJ2-7; 7 bases fit TRBD1. Per germline, CDR1 SGHRS and CDR2 YFSETQ. V shed 4 bases and J 5 bases; nucleotides not matched to a gene: 9. The CDR3 is 14 amino acids. In nucleotides, the CDR3 is TGCGCCAGCAGCCGCGACAGGGTGGAGGACGAGCAGTACTTC. Protein product: CASSRDRVEDEQYF.